Detailed here is one T cell receptor (beta chain). Its antigen is unidentified. The data are from a study of post-analysis software for immune sequencing data. Notes on the study in general: The study found significantly lower normalized Chao1 diversity in multiple sclerosis patients than in controls. Five TRBV segments (TRBV5-6, TRBV5-1 and TRBV20-1 among them) occurred more frequently in patients than in controls.

CDR1 is ENHRY, CDR2 SYGVKD, per germline. Trimming stripped 8 bases from V and 5 bases from J, with 7 bases between. The CDR3 is 11 residues long. Presence of unique molecular identifiers characterized the TCR beta cDNA libraries. TCRdb re-derived calls from the PCR reads in MiXCR, one entry per CDR3 protein. This table holds some 890,000 distinct CDR3 sequences, roughly half found once. The chain joins TRBV10-3 to TRBJ2-1; D uncertain. The TCR originated in a girl aged 5-17 years with multiple sclerosis. The sequenced material came from blood. The CDR3 bases are TGTGCCATCGGCCAGAACAATGAGCAGTTCTTC. Translating gives CAIGQNNEQFF.